The clone carrying this T cell receptor (beta chain) occurred once. Its matching antigen is unknown. The data stem from a study of PD-1 blockade in mismatch repair-deficient tumors. Notes on the study in general: After pembrolizumab, tumor-resident clones rose rapidly, then generally contracted before radiologic responses.

Assay used: immunoSEQ multiplex PCR; TCRdb lists only in-frame clones, some missing. In the table there are around 39,000 clones, over 80% of which are singletons. Germline V lookup: CDR1 MNHEY, CDR2 SMNVEV (reference sequence). The CDR3 is 15 amino acids. This TCR was recovered from an adult with mismatch repair-deficient cancer. The chain joins TRBV27 to TRBJ2-5, with 8 positions matching TRBD1. The J call could be wrong; TRBJ2-7 is a better fit for the DNA end. This specimen consisted of PBMCs, obtained roughly 40 weeks after starting pembrolizumab. The CDR3: CASSLSRTGYHEQYF. As DNA, the CDR3 is TGTGCCAGCAGTTTATCGCGGACAGGGTACCACGAGCAGTACTTC.